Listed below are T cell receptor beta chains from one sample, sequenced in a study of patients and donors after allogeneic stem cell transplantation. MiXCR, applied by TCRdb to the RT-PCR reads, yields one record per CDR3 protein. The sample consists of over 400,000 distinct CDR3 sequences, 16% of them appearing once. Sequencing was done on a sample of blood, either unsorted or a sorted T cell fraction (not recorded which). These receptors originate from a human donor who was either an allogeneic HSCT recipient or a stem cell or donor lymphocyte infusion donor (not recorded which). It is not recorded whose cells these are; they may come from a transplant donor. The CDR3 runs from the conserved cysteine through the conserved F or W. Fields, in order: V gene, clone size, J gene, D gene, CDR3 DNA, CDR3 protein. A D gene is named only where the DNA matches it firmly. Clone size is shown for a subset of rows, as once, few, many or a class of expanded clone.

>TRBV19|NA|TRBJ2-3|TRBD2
TGTGCCAGTAGTAGAGGACCAGGACTAGCCGAGAATACGCAGTATTTT
CASSRGPGLAENTQYF
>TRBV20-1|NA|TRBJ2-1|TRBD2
TGCAGTGCTGCCCAGACTAGCGGGGGCCTTAATGAGCAGTTCTTC
CSAAQTSGGLNEQFF
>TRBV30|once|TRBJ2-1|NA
TGTGCCTCTTCTAAGGGGGGGAGTGAGCAGTTCTTC
CASSKGGSEQFF
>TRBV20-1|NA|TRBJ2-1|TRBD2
TGCAGTGCTACTGGGACTAGCGGGAGAGGGTACAATGAGCAGTTCTTC
CSATGTSGRGYNEQFF
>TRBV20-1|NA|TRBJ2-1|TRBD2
TGCAGTGCTCGGACTAGCGGGCTTATTGAGCAGTTCTTC
CSARTSGLIEQFF
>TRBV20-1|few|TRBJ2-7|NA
TGCAGTGCCCCGATAGCAGGGTTTGGCCGATCCTCCTACGAGCAGTACTTC
CSAPIAGFGRSSYEQYF
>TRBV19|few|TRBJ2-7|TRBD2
TGTGCCAGTAGTATAGGACCTAGCGGGGGCTACGAGCAGTACTTC
CASSIGPSGGYEQYF
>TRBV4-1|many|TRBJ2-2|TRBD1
TGCGCCAGCAGCCAGAGGGACAGGGGGCTCTCGAACACCGGGGAGCTGTTTTTT
CASSQRDRGLSNTGELFF
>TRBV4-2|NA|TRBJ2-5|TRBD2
TGTGCCAGCAGCCAATTTAGACTAGCGGGGGAAGAGACCCAGTACTTC
CASSQFRLAGEETQYF
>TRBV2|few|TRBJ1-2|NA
TGTGCCAGCAGTGAATTTACGGGCAGCTACACCTTC
CASSEFTGSYTF
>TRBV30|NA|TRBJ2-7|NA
TGTGCCTGGAGTGCTTTTGCCGGGGGCGAGCAGTACTTC
CAWSAFAGGEQYF
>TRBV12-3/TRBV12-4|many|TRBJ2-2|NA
TGTGCCAGCAGTGCTCAGGGGCACACCGGGGAGCTGTTTTTT
CASSAQGHTGELFF
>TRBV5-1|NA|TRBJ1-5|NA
TGCGCCAGCAGTTCGCTTCCGGGGGGTCAGCCCCAGCATTTT
CASSSLPGGQPQHF
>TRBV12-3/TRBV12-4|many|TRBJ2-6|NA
TGTGCCAGCAGTTTAAGGGTATCAGGGGCCAACGTCCTGACTTTC
CASSLRVSGANVLTF
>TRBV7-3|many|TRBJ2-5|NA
TGTGCCAGCAGCTTAACGGGACGGGGAGAGACCCAGTACTTC
CASSLTGRGETQYF
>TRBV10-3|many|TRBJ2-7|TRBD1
TGTGCCATCAGGACAGACAGGGGGAGGTACGAGCAGTACTTC
CAIRTDRGRYEQYF
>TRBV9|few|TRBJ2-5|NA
TGTGCCAGCAACCCAGGGGAGCCCTGGGGAACCCAGTACTTC
CASNPGEPWGTQYF
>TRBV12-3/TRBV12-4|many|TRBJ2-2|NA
TGTGCCAGCAGCCAAACCGGGGAGCTGTTTTTT
CASSQTGELFF
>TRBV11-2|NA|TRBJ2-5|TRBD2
TGTGCCAGCAGCTTAGGGACTAGCGGGGGGGCGGAGACCCAGTACTTC
CASSLGTSGGAETQYF
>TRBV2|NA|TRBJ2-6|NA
TGTGCCAGCAGTGCGTCGGTCCGGATCTCTGGGGCCAACGTCCTGACTTTC
CASSASVRISGANVLTF
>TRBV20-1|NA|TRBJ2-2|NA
TGCAGTGCCAACCGGGACCCCTTCGACACCGGGGAGCTGTTTTTT
CSANRDPFDTGELFF
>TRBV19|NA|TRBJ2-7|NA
TGTGCCAGTAGTATGCACCGCTACTCCTACGAGCAGTACTTC
CASSMHRYSYEQYF
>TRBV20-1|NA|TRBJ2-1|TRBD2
TGCAGTGCTAGAGATCTTGTGCGGGGGGCTAACGATGAGCAGTTCTTC
CSARDLVRGANDEQFF
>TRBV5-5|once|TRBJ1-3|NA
TGTGCCAGCAGCTTGGAGGGCAGAGCGGGTGGAAACACCATATATTTT
CASSLEGRAGGNTIYF
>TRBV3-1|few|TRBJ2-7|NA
TGTGCCAGCAGCCAAGAGAGTGGACGGACCCGGCAGTACTTC
CASSQESGRTRQYF
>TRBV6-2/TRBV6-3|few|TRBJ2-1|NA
TGTGCCAGCAGTTCGGCAGGGAGCTCCTACAATGAGCAGTTCTTC
CASSSAGSSYNEQFF
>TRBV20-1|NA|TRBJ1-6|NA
TGCAGTGCTAGAGATTCCCGGGTTCTAAGGACACCCCTCCACTTT
CSARDSRVLRTPLHF
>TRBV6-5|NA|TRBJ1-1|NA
TGTGCCAGCAGTTACGGGAACCTGAACACTGAAGCTTTCTTT
CASSYGNLNTEAFF
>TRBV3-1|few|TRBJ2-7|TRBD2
TGTGCCAGCAGCCAAGGGCTAGCGGGGGGGTCCTACGAGCAGTACTTC
CASSQGLAGGSYEQYF
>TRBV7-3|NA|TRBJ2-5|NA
TGTGCCAGCAGCTTAACCGGGGGAAAGCGAGAGACCCAGTACTTC
CASSLTGGKRETQYF
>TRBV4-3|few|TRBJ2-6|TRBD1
TGCGCCAGCAGCCATTCGACAGGGGCCGACTCTGGGGCCAACGTCCTGACTTTC
CASSHSTGADSGANVLTF
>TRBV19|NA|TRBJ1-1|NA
TGTGCCAGTAGTATAGAGGGGGCGAACACTGAAGCTTTCTTT
CASSIEGANTEAFF
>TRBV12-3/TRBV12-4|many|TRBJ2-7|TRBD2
TGTGCCAGCAGCACCGGGACTAGCGGGATACGGAACTACGAGCAGTACTTC
CASSTGTSGIRNYEQYF
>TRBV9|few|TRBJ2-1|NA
TGTGCCAGCAGCCGGGACAGCCGGAGGGATGAGCAGTTCTTC
CASSRDSRRDEQFF
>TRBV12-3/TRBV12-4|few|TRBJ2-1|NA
TGTGCCAGCAGTCCCGTGGGTGAGCAGTTCTTC
CASSPVGEQFF